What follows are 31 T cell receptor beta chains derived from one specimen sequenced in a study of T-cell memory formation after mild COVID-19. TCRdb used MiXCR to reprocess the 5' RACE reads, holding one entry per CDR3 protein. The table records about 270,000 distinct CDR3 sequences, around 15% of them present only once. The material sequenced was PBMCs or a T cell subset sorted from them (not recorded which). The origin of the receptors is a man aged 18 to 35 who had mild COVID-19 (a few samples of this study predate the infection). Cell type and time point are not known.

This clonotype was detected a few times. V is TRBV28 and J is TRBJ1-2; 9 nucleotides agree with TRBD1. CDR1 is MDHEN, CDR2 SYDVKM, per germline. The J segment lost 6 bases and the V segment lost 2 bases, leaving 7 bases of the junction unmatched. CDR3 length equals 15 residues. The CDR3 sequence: CASSLGADRGNGYTF. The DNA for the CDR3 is TGTGCCAGCAGTTTAGGTGCGGACAGGGGCAATGGCTACACCTTC.

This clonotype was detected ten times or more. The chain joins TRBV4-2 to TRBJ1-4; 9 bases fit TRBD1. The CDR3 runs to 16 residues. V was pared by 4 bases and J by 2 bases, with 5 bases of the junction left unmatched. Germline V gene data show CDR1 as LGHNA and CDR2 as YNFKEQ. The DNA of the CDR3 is TGTGCCAGCAGCCTACAGGGGGCGGCCACTAATGAAAAACTGTTTTTT. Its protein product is CASSLQGAATNEKLFF.

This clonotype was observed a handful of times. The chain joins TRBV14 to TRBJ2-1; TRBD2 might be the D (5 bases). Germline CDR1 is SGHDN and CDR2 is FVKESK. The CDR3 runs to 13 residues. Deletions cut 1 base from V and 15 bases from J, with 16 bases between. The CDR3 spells CASSQGRGGRLFF. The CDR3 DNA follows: TGTGCCAGCAGCCAAGGACGGGGTGGTCGTCTGTTCTTC.

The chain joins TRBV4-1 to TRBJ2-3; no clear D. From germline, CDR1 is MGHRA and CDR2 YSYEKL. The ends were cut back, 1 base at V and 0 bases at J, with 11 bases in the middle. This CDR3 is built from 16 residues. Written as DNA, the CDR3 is TGCGCCAGCAGCCAAGCCATTCTCGCCAGCACAGATACGCAGTATTTT. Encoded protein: CASSQAILASTDTQYF.

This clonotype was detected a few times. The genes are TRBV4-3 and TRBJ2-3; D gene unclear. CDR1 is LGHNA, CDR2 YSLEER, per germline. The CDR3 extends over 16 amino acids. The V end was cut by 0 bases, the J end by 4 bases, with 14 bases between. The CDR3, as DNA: TGCGCCAGCAGCCAAGATCGGCGAACTATCCCAGATACGCAGTATTTT. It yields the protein CASSQDRRTIPDTQYF.

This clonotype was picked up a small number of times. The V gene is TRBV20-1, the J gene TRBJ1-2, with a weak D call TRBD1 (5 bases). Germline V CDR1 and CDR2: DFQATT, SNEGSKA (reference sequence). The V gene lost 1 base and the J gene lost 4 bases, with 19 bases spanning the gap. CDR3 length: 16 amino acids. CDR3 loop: CSARGKTQGLAYGYTF. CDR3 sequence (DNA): TGCAGTGCTAGAGGGAAGACTCAGGGACTCGCCTATGGCTACACCTTC.

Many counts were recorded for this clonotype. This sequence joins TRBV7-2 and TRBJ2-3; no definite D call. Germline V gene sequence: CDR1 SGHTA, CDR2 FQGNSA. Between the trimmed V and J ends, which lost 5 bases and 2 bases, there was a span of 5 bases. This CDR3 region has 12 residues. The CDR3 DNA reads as TGTGCCAGCAGCCCCACCACAGATACGCAGTATTTT. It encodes CASSPTTDTQYF.

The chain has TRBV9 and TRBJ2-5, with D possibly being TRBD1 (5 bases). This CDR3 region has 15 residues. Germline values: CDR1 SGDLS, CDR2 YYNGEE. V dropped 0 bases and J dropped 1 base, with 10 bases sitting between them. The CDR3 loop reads CASSVGAGLQETQYF. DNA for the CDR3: TGTGCCAGCAGCGTAGGGGCAGGGCTCCAAGAGACCCAGTACTTC. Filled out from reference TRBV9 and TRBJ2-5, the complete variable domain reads DSGVTQTPKHLITATGQRVTLRCSPRSGDLSVYWYQQSLDQGLQFLIQYYNGEERAKGNILERFSAQQFPDLHSELNLSSLELGDSALYFCASSVGAGLQETQYFGPGTRLLVL.

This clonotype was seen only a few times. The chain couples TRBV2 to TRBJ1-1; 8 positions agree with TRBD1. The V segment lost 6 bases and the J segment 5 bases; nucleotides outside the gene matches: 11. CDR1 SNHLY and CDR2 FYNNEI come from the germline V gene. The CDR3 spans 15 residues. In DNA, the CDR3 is TGTGCCAGCAGGCGGACAGGGTATAAGGAAACTGAAGCTTTCTTT. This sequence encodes CASRRTGYKETEAFF. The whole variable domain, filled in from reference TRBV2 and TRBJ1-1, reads EPEVTQTPSHQVTQMGQEVILRCVPISNHLYFYWYRQILGQKVEFLVSFYNNEISEKSEIFDDQFSVERPDGSNFTLKIRSTKLEDSAMYFCASRRTGYKETEAFFGQGTRLTVV.

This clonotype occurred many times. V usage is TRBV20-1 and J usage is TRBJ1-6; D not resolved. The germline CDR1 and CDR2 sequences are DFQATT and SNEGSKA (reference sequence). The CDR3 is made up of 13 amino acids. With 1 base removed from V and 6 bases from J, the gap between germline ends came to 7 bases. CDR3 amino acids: CSARAEFNSPLHF. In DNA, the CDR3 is TGCAGTGCTAGAGCCGAATTTAATTCACCCCTCCACTTT.

The CDR3: CASSLQNTIYF. CDR3 coding DNA: TGTGCCAGCAGCTTACAGAACACCATATATTTT. The V call is TRBV7-2, the J call TRBJ1-3, with D uncertain. Per germline, CDR1 SGHTA and CDR2 FQGNSA. CDR3 length: 11 amino acids. Trimming took 2 bases from V and 7 from J, leaving 3 bases between them. Full variable domain (remainder filled in from reference TRBV7-2 and TRBJ1-3): GAGVSQSPSNKVTEKGKDVELRCDPISGHTALYWYRQSLGQGLEFLIYFQGNSAPDKSGLPSDRFSAERTGGSVSTLTIQRTQQEDSAVYLCASSLQNTIYFGEGSWLTVV.

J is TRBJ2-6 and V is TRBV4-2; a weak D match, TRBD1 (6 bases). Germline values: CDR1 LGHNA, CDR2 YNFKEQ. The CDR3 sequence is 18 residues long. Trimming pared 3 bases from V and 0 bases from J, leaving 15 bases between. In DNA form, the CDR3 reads TGTGCCAGCAGCCAGGGGGAGACAGGAAACTCTGGGGCCAACGTCCTGACTTTC. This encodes CASSQGETGNSGANVLTF.

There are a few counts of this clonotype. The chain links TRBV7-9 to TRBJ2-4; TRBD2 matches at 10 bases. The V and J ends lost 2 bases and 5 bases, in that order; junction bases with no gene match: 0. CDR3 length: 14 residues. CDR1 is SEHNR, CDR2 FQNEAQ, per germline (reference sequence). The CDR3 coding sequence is TGTGCCAGCAGCTTACTAGCGGGGGAAAACATTCAGTACTTC. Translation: CASSLLAGENIQYF. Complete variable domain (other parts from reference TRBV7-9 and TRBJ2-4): DTGVSQNPRHKITKRGQNVTFRCDPISEHNRLYWYRQTLGQGPEFLTYFQNEAQLEKSRLLSDRFSAERPKGSFSTLEIQRTEQGDSAMYLCASSLLAGENIQYFGAGTRLSVL.

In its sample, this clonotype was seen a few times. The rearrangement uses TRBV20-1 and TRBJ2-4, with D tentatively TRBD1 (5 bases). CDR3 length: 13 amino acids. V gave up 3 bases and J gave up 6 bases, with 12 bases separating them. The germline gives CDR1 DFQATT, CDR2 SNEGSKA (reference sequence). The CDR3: CSASKATGNIQYF. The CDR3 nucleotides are TGCAGTGCTAGTAAAGCCACAGGAAACATTCAGTACTTC.

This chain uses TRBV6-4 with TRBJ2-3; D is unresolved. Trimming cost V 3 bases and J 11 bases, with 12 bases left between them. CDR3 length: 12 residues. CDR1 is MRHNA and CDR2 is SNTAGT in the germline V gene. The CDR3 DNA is TGTGCCAGCAGTGATTTAAGGTCCGGGCAGTATTTT. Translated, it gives CASSDLRSGQYF.

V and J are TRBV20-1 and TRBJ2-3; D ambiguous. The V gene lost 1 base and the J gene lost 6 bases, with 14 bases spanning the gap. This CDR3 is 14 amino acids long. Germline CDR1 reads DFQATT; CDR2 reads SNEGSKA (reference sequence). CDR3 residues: CSARVKTLTDTQYF. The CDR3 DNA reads TGCAGTGCTAGAGTTAAGACCCTCACGGATACGCAGTATTTT.

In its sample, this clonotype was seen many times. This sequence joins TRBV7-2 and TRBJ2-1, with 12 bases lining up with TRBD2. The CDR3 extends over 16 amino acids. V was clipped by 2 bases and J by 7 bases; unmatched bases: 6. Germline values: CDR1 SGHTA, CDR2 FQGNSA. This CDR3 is CASSLIPSGGANEQFF. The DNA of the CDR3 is TGTGCCAGCAGCTTAATTCCTAGCGGGGGGGCTAATGAGCAGTTCTTC. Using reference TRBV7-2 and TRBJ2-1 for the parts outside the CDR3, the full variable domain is GAGVSQSPSNKVTEKGKDVELRCDPISGHTALYWYRQSLGQGLEFLIYFQGNSAPDKSGLPSDRFSAERTGGSVSTLTIQRTQQEDSAVYLCASSLIPSGGANEQFFGPGTRLTVL.

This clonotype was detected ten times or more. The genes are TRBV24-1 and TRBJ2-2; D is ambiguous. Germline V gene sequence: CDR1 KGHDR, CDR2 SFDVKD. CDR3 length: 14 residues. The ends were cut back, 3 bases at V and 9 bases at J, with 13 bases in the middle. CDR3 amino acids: CATSDPGSRRELFF. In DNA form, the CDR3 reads TGTGCCACCAGTGATCCCGGGTCCCGGAGGGAGCTGTTTTTT.

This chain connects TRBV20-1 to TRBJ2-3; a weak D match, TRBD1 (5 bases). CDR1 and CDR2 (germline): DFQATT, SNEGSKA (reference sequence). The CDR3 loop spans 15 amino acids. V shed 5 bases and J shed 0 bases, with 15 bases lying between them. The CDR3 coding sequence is TGCAGTGCTCCCGGCCCACAGGCTAGCACAGATACGCAGTATTTT. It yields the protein CSAPGPQASTDTQYF.

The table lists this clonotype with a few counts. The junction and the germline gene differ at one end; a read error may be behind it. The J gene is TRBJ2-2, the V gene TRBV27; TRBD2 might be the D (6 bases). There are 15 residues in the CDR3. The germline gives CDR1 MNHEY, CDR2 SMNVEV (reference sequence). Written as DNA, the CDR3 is TGTGCCAGCTGTTTGACTAGACCGGTCACCGGGGAGCTGTTTTTT. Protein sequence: CASCLTRPVTGELFF.

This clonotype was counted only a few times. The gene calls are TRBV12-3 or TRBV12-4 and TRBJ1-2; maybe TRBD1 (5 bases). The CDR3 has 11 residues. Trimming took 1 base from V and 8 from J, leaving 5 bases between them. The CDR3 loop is CASSLEGGYTF. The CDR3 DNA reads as TGTGCCAGCAGTTTAGAGGGGGGCTACACCTTC.

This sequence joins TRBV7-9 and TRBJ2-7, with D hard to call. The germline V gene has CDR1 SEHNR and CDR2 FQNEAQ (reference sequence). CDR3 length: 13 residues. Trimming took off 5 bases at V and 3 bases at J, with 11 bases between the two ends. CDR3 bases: TGTGCCAGCAGCCCGCCTACCAGCTACGAGCAGTACTTC. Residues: CASSPPTSYEQYF.

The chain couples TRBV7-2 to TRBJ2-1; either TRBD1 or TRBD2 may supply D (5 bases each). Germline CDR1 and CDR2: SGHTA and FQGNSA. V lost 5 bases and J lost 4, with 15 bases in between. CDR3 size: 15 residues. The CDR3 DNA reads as TGTGCCAGCAGCCCGACGGGGCAAACTTACAATGAGCAGTTCTTC. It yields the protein CASSPTGQTYNEQFF.

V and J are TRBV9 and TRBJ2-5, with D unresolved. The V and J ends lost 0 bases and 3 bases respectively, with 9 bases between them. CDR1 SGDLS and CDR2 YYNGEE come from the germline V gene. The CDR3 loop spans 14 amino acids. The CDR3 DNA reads TGTGCCAGCAGCGTAGGGGGTTTAGAAGAGACCCAGTACTTC. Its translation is CASSVGGLEETQYF.

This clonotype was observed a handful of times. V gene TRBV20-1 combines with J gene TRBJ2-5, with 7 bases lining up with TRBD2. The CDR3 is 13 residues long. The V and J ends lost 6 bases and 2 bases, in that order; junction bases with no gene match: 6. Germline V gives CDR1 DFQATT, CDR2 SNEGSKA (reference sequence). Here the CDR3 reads CSAPRTSQETQYF. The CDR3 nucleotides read TGCAGTGCGCCAAGGACTAGTCAAGAGACCCAGTACTTC.

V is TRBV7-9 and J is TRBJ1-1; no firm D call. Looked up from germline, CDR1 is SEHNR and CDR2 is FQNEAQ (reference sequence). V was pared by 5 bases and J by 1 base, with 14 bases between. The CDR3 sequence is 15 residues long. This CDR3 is CASSPRHGENTEAFF. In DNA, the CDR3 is TGTGCCAGCAGCCCAAGACACGGCGAGAACACTGAAGCTTTCTTT.

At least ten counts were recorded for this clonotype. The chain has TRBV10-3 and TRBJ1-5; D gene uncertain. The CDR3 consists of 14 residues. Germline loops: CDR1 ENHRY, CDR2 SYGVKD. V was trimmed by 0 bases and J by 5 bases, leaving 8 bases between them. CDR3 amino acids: CAISESVSDQPQHF. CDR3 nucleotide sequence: TGTGCCATCAGTGAGTCGGTCTCAGATCAGCCCCAGCATTTT.

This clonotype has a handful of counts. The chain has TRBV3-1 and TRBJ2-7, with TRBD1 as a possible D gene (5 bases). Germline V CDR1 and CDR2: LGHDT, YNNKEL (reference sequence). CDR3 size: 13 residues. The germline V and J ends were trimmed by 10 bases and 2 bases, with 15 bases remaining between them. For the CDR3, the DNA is TGTGCCACACCAGGGTCTAAAGCCTACGAGCAGTACTTC. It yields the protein CATPGSKAYEQYF.

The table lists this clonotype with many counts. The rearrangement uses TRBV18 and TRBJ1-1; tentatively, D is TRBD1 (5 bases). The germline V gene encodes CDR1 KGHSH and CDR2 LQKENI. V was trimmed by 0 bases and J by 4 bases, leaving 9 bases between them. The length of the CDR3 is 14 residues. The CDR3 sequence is CASSPPGALTEAFF. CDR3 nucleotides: TGTGCCAGCTCACCACCCGGGGCCCTCACTGAAGCTTTCTTT.

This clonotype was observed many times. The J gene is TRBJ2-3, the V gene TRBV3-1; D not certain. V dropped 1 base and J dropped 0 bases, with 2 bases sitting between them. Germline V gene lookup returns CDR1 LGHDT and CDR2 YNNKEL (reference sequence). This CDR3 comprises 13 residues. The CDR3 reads CASSQASTDTQYF. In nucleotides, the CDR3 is TGTGCCAGCAGCCAAGCGAGCACAGATACGCAGTATTTT.

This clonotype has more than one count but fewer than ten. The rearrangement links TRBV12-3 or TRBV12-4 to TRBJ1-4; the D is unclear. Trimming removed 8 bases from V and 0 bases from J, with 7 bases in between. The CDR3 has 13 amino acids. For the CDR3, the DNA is TGTGCCAGCTGGAGGGCAACTAATGAAAAACTGTTTTTT. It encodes CASWRATNEKLFF.